This T cell receptor (beta chain) was captured by sequencing in a study of beta chain features in type 1 diabetes (dated by TCRdb to the late 2010s). As for the study more broadly: Mean age, gender distribution, total cell number and subset yield were not different between patients and healthy donors. Naive and central memory subsets were obtained from all 30 or so donors, but regulatory and stem cell-like memory subsets were isolated from only 8 patients and roughly 8 healthy donors. A total of around 100 million sorted cells were examined across all samples, and RNA yield correlated strongly with the number of cells per subset. In the study, recently diagnosed type 1 diabetes patients and matched healthy donors were compared on the TCRB repertoires of their sorted circulating CD4+ T cell subsets. Points the paper makes about the study in general: Because small numbers of individuals were included in the HLA sub-analyses, any influence of HLA type on TCRB rearrangement was left unresolved. Shorter templates might have been favored by PCR, but patient and control samples were amplified and corrected together, so both groups would have been affected equally by any skew. Naive, central memory and regulatory TCRB repertoires appeared to be more alike among patients than among healthy donors. Patients with type 1 diabetes made fewer insertions and deleted more nucleotides at VDJ recombination sites, implying thymic rearrangement abnormalities. Because cDNA was sequenced instead of genomic DNA, activated cells with high expression could be over-represented, although the groups did not differ in activation or CD3 levels. Type 1 diabetes patients showed a moderate but significant shortening of TCRB CDR3 length in all four CD4+ subsets.

Notes on this clone: The antigen this receptor binds is unknown. Nothing much larger sits one base from this clone, and base qualities are not available.

From each donor, a single peripheral blood sample of around 0.12 L on average was drawn into heparinised tubes. Using a panel that included CD45RO, CCR7, CD25, CD127, CD95 and CD27, naive, central memory, regulatory and stem cell-like memory CD4+ T cells were sorted on a BD FACSAria II. Every sorted population had a purity above 95%. PBMCs were isolated immediately by Lymphoprep density gradient centrifugation and stained directly without culture. So that batch effects would be minimized, each experiment stained and sorted samples in pairs, pairing one healthy donor with one patient. The trim is 2 bases for V and 7 bases for J, with a gap of 12 bases between the germline ends. Taken from cysteine to phenylalanine, the CDR3 has 14 residues. Only the CDR3 part of the read is kept: 42 bases, read in frame from the first base. The germline V gene (reference sequence) gives CDR1 as MNHEY and CDR2 as SMNVEV.

The High Capacity cDNA Reverse Transcription Kit was used to reverse transcribe all of the isolated RNA, meaning that expressed TCRB transcripts were what got sequenced. Deep immunoSEQ sequencing was performed on naive, central memory and regulatory T cell samples, with an average of roughly 3.3 million total reads per sample. Sorted cells were lysed in RLT buffer, and RNA was extracted using DNase-treated RNeasy Micro or Mini kits according to cell number. To prevent cross-contamination, every cell subset was processed on its own, while patient and healthy donor samples were processed together. Using the immunoSEQ multiplex PCR, TCRB sequences were amplified from cDNA into 87-bp fragments spanning the CDR3 region. The amplicons were sequenced using the Illumina HiSeq platform. The source study handled its data this way. PCR bias was corrected computationally using synthetic template baselines, and reads within Hamming distance 2 were collapsed, with unmergeable singletons discarded. Reads were aligned against IMGT so that V, D and J genes, CDR3 length and insertions or deletions at six rearrangement sites could be assigned. Clonotype counts were normalized to sorted cell number within each subset before computing true diversity and Gini coefficients with the tcR R package. The overlap coefficient, calculated on TCRB nucleotide sequences, was used to measure repertoire sharing. Out-of-frame TCRB sequences from naive cells were analyzed to stand in for the pre-selection repertoire. Not all clones reach the TCRdb copy of this immuneACCESS table, which keeps in-frame sequences only. Checked studies attribute under half of the gap to unresolved V genes and leave the rest unexplained. V and J calls and clone size are those listed in that table; D and trimming were worked out from the DNA. This sample holds about 260,000 clones; around 21% were observed only once. Approximately 0.029% of the sample comes from the top ten.

The chain links TRBV27 with TRBJ2-1; the D gene is unclear. The receptor comes from a woman in her forties with type 1 diabetes. The sample taken for sequencing was naive CD4+ T cells from blood. This specimen's cell subset or site label, per the study, means: true naive CD4+ T cells. The DNA is as follows: TGTGCCAGCAGTTTAGCGGCCTCGTTAAATGAGCAGTTCTTC. Translated, this gives CASSLAASLNEQFF.